The T cell receptor (beta chain) under discussion was sequenced for a study of blood T cells in healthy people across ages. Study-level points and caveats: For the donors, CMV status was unknown and possibly confounded expanded clonotype changes.

This clonotype was detected a few times. What it binds is unknown. Trimming at V came to 4 bases and at J to 0 bases, leaving 5 bases not matched to a gene. CDR1 and CDR2 from the germline V gene are KGHSH and LQKENI. This CDR3 has 15 amino acids. Combining a sample-barcoded 5' primer with a J-beta primer mix, a second PCR ran for about 7 to 11 cycles. TCRdb re-called the 5' RACE reads through MiXCR, storing one row per CDR3 protein. The data show 750,000 to 1,000,000 distinct CDR3 sequences, about 27% seen once. These data were likewise used in another study, on T cells of mothers and their children.

The sequenced sample consisted of blood. This clonotype was obtained from a woman aged 40 to 50 in good health. V and J are TRBV18 and TRBJ2-5; TRBD1 matches 7 bases. The CDR3: CASSRDSPDQETQYF. The CDR3 DNA is TGTGCCAGCTCACGGGACAGCCCGGACCAAGAGACCCAGTACTTC.